Listed below are T cell receptor beta chains from one sample, sequenced in a study of cytomegalovirus exposure and HLA in healthy donors. Sequenced by immunoSEQ multiplex PCR; TCRdb stores in-frame clones only, minus some. The sample yields roughly 90,000 clones, less than 85% seen once. Sequencing was performed on PBMCs. Receptors originate from a man between 18 and 35 years old in good health and CMV-seronegative. Each CDR3 is given with its conserved first and last residue. A D gene is named only where the DNA matches it firmly. Clone size is shown for a subset of rows, as once, few, many or a class of expanded clone.

clone size | D gene | J gene | V gene | CDR3 DNA | CDR3 protein
- | TRBD2 | TRBJ2-7 | TRBV5-1 | TGCGCCAGCAGCTTGGTGTCTAGCGGTCCCTACGAGCAGTACTTC | CASSLVSSGPYEQYF
- | - | TRBJ2-2 | TRBV15 | TGTGCCACCAGCAGGGGTCAGGGGACCGGGGAGCTGTTTTTT | CATSRGQGTGELFF
- | TRBD2 | TRBJ2-7 | TRBV28 | TGTGCCAGCACCCTAGCGGGTCGGTACTACGAGCAGTACTTC | CASTLAGRYYEQYF
- | TRBD2 | TRBJ2-1 | TRBV5-4 | TGTGCCAGCAGCCTAGGACTAGCGGGAGGAAAGGGCAATGAGCAGTTCTTC | CASSLGLAGGKGNEQFF
- | TRBD2 | TRBJ2-3 | TRBV5-1 | TGCGCCAGCAGCTTGGTGACTAGCGGGACTGGAGATACGCAGTATTTT | CASSLVTSGTGDTQYF
- | TRBD1 | TRBJ1-1 | TRBV9 | TGTGCCAGCAGCTCTGCCGCAGGGGGCAGGACTGAAGCTTTCTTT | CASSSAAGGRTEAFF
- | TRBD1 | TRBJ1-2 | TRBV6-6 | TGTGCCAGCAGTTACGCACCGGGACAGTCCTATGGCTACACCTTC | CASSYAPGQSYGYTF
once | - | TRBJ2-6 | TRBV7-9 | TGTGCCAGCAGCCCCGGTCGGGGGGCGGGGGCCAACGTCCTGACTTTC | CASSPGRGAGANVLTF
- | TRBD2 | TRBJ2-1 | TRBV15 | TGTGCCACCAGCAGAGATGGGGGGGGTTCCTACAATGAGCAGTTCTTC | CATSRDGGGSYNEQFF
- | TRBD2 | TRBJ2-4 | TRBV30 | TGTGCCTGGAGGGAGCGGGACTTAGCCAAAAACATTCAGTACTTC | CAWRERDLAKNIQYF
- | - | TRBJ2-7 | TRBV2 | TGTGCCAGCAGCTCCCAGGGGAGATACGAGCAGTACTTC | CASSSQGRYEQYF